The clone carrying this TCR beta chain has only a few counts. Its matching antigen is unknown. Time point defined: patch test 1, 2 weeks after DPC sensitization. As for treatment: therapeutic diphenylcyclopropenone sensitization with weekly scalp DPC. Unique molecular identifiers were linked by the library to individual cDNA molecules. Methods used by the authors: Across samples, TCR counts had a median of roughly 97,000 and ranged from 23,224 to 690,600. TCRdb passed the RACE reads through MiXCR, listing each CDR3 protein once. V and J calls and clone size were set by TCRdb, not the authors. This table holds fewer than 400,000 distinct CDR3 sequences, under 8% found once. This sample stems from a study of human T cells and chemical hapten exposure. Study in general: Doses of diphenylcyclopropenone went to the patients' scalps weekly throughout the approximately 22-week study.

Between the trimmed V and J ends, which lost 8 bases and 0 bases, there was a span of 7 bases. In germline, CDR1 is SGHTA, CDR2 FQGNSA. The CDR3 is 13 residues long. General study results and limits: Those TCRs sitting above 1 in 1000 frequency stayed the same with DPC sensitization.

The specimen was whole blood, collected in connection with sensitization to the hapten diphenylcyclopropenone (DPC). The chain joins TRBV7-2 to TRBJ1-4; D unresolved. This TCR was sampled from a woman under 30 with alopecia areata. Some clones in this sample may be carry-over from other donors' samples. In DNA form, the CDR3 reads TGTGCCAGCTCTATCTCAACTAATGAAAAACTGTTTTTT. It specifies CASSISTNEKLFF.